This paragraph covers one T cell receptor beta chain sequence. No antigen is known for it. CDR3 length: 13 residues. Germline assignment: CDR1 LNHDA and CDR2 SQIVND (reference sequence). V lost 1 base, J lost 5 bases, and 6 bases lay in between. The data stem from a study of T cell responses to AZD1222 COVID-19 vaccine. Study-wide findings and caveats: It was only a handful of AZD1222 recipients who were seropositive at baseline. Nearly half of spike-specific TCRs reportedly target variant regions that are unmutated in the B.1.351 and B.1.1.7 variants.

Sequenced by immunoSEQ multiplex PCR; TCRdb stores in-frame clones only, minus some. The sample carries under 150,000 clones, around 90% recorded once. The TCR comes from an adult in good health. The rearrangement joins TRBV19 to TRBJ2-1; D gene unclear. The specimen was peripheral blood, collected on day 0 of AZD1222 vaccination. The CDR3 protein is CASSIGSNNEQFF. The CDR3 region has the DNA TGTGCCAGTAGTATAGGGTCCAACAATGAGCAGTTCTTC.